The clone carrying this T cell receptor (beta chain) has at least ten counts. Its target is unknown. Stated treatment: randomized to nivolumab then ipilimumab (arm A) or the reverse (arm B). This record belongs to a study of sequential checkpoint blockade in melanoma. Study-level findings and limits: Pretreatment TIL clonality tracked with response in the nivolumab-first arm.

Profiling relied on immunoSEQ multiplex PCR, and the TCRdb table lists in-frame clones only, not all of them. Of some 8,800 clones detected, roughly 23% appear once; the ten largest clones hold roughly 13%. Germline V gives CDR1 MGHRA, CDR2 YSYEKL. V shed 0 bases, J shed 6 bases, and the junction held 8 bases outside the gene matches. The CDR3 is 16 residues long. Sequenced material: tumor tissue (inferred from file names), taken from a patient given nivolumab and ipilimumab in sequence. The chain has TRBV4-1 and TRBJ2-7; 10 positions agree with TRBD1. This sequence was found in a human donor with melanoma. DNA for the CDR3: TGCGCCAGCAGCCAAGACACCGGGACAGGGGATGTCGAGCAGTACTTC. This sequence encodes CASSQDTGTGDVEQYF.